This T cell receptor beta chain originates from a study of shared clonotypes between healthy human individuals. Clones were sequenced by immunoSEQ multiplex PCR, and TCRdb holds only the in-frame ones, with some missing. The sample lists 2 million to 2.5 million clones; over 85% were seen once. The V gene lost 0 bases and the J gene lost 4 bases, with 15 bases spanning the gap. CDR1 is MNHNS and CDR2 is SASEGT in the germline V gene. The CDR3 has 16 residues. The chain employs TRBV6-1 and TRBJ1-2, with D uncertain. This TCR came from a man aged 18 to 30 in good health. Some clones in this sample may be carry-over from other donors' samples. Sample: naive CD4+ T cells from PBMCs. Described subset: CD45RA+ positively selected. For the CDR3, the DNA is TGTGCCAGCAGTGAAGCGTTGGCAGGCACGTCCTATGGCTACACCTTC. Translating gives CASSEALAGTSYGYTF.